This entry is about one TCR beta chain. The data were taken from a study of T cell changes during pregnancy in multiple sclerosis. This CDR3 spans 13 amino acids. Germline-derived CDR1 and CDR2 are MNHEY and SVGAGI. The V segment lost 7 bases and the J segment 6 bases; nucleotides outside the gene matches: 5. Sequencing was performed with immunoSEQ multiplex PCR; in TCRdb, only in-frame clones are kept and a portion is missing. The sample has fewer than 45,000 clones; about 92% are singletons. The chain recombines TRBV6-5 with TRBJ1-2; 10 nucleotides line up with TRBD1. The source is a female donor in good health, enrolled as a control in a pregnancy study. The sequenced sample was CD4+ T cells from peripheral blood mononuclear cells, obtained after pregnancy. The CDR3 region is CASTRQGAHGYTF. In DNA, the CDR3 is TGTGCCAGCACCCGACAGGGGGCGCATGGCTACACCTTC.